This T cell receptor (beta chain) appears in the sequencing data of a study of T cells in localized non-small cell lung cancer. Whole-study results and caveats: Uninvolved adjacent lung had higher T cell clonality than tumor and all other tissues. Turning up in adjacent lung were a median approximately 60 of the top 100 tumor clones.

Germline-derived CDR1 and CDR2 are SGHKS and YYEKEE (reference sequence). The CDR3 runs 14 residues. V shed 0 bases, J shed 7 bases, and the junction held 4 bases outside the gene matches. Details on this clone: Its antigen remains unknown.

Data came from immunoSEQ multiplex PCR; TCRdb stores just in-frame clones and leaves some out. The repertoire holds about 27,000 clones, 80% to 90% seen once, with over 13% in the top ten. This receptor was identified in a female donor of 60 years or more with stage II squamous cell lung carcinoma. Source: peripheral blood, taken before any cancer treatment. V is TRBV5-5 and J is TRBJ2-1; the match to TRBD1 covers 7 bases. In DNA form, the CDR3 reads TGTGCCAGCAGCTTGGACAGGGGTTATAATGAGCAGTTCTTC. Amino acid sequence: CASSLDRGYNEQFF.